Listed below are T cell receptor beta chains from one sample, sequenced in a study of CD8 T cells in ankylosing spondylitis. From the 5' RACE reads, TCRdb called clonotypes with MiXCR, one entry per CDR3 protein. The table has 200,000 to 250,000 distinct CDR3 sequences, about 18% seen once. Sequencing was performed on blood, either unsorted or a sorted T cell fraction (not recorded which). These receptors were taken from a male donor with ankylosing spondylitis. The CDR3 runs from the conserved cysteine through the conserved F or W. A D gene is named only where the DNA matches it firmly. A row's size may be missing; if present it is once, few, many or a size class.

V gene: TRBV2; D gene: TRBD2; clone size: NA; J gene: TRBJ2-1; CDR3 protein: CASSSQGGSGGFSYNEQFF; CDR3 DNA: TGTGCCAGCAGTTCTCAGGGGGGTAGCGGGGGTTTTTCTTACAATGAGCAGTTCTTC
V gene: TRBV6-1; D gene: TRBD2; clone size: few; J gene: TRBJ2-2; CDR3 protein: CASLAGIGELFF; CDR3 DNA: TGTGCCAGCCTAGCGGGAATCGGGGAGCTGTTTTTT
V gene: TRBV12-3/TRBV12-4; D gene: TRBD2; clone size: few; J gene: TRBJ2-2; CDR3 protein: CASRTTSGRAYTGELFF; CDR3 DNA: TGTGCCAGCAGGACGACTAGCGGGAGGGCCTACACCGGGGAGCTGTTTTTT
V gene: TRBV7-8; D gene: NA; clone size: NA; J gene: TRBJ1-4; CDR3 protein: CASSSDATNEKLFF; CDR3 DNA: TGTGCCAGCAGCTCCGATGCAACTAATGAAAAACTGTTTTTT
V gene: TRBV4-2; D gene: TRBD1; clone size: NA; J gene: TRBJ2-7; CDR3 protein: CASSQVATWDRPYEQYF; CDR3 DNA: TGTGCCAGCAGCCAAGTGGCTACGTGGGACAGACCTTACGAGCAGTACTTC
V gene: TRBV20-1; D gene: NA; clone size: few; J gene: TRBJ2-1; CDR3 protein: CSSLGEDTYNEQFF; CDR3 DNA: TGCAGTTCCCTCGGGGAAGATACCTACAATGAGCAGTTCTTC
V gene: TRBV28; D gene: NA; clone size: few; J gene: TRBJ1-4; CDR3 protein: CASRQRTNEKLFF; CDR3 DNA: TGTGCCAGCAGACAGCGCACTAATGAAAAACTGTTTTTT
V gene: TRBV5-5; D gene: NA; clone size: NA; J gene: TRBJ2-3; CDR3 protein: CASSSWTANTDTQYF; CDR3 DNA: TGTGCCAGCAGCAGCTGGACAGCAAACACAGATACGCAGTATTTT
V gene: TRBV6-1; D gene: TRBD1; clone size: NA; J gene: TRBJ2-7; CDR3 protein: CASRAHRDSPYEQYF; CDR3 DNA: TGTGCCAGCAGAGCACACCGGGACAGCCCCTACGAGCAGTACTTC
V gene: TRBV5-6; D gene: NA; clone size: NA; J gene: TRBJ2-3; CDR3 protein: CASSLSEGEDTQYF; CDR3 DNA: TGTGCCAGCAGCCTCTCGGAGGGAGAAGATACGCAGTATTTT
V gene: TRBV20-1; D gene: NA; clone size: NA; J gene: TRBJ2-7; CDR3 protein: CSARGGLFDYEQYF; CDR3 DNA: TGCAGTGCTAGAGGGGGGTTATTCGACTACGAGCAGTACTTC
V gene: TRBV7-9; D gene: NA; clone size: NA; J gene: TRBJ1-2; CDR3 protein: CASSLAGFYGYTF; CDR3 DNA: TGTGCCAGCAGCTTAGCGGGATTCTATGGCTACACCTTC
V gene: TRBV27; D gene: TRBD1; clone size: NA; J gene: TRBJ2-7; CDR3 protein: CASSLDRDLSYEQYF; CDR3 DNA: TGTGCCAGCAGTTTAGACAGGGATCTCTCCTACGAGCAGTACTTC
V gene: TRBV2; D gene: TRBD2; clone size: few; J gene: TRBJ2-5; CDR3 protein: CASSRPSGGAWETQYF; CDR3 DNA: TGTGCCAGCAGTCGCCCTAGCGGGGGGGCCTGGGAGACCCAGTACTTC
V gene: TRBV5-6; D gene: TRBD2; clone size: NA; J gene: TRBJ2-7; CDR3 protein: CASSLTSGNSYEQYF; CDR3 DNA: TGTGCCAGCAGCCTGACTAGCGGGAATTCCTACGAGCAGTACTTC
V gene: TRBV12-3/TRBV12-4; D gene: NA; clone size: NA; J gene: TRBJ2-7; CDR3 protein: CASSFEYSSYEQYF; CDR3 DNA: TGTGCCAGCAGTTTCGAATATAGCTCCTACGAGCAGTACTTC
V gene: TRBV4-2; D gene: NA; clone size: many; J gene: TRBJ2-7; CDR3 protein: CASSQDGGEQYF; CDR3 DNA: TGTGCCAGCAGCCAAGATGGCGGCGAGCAGTACTTC
V gene: TRBV9; D gene: TRBD1; clone size: NA; J gene: TRBJ2-2; CDR3 protein: CASSVTKGQGNTGELFF; CDR3 DNA: TGTGCCAGCAGCGTCACAAAAGGACAGGGGAACACCGGGGAGCTGTTTTTT
V gene: TRBV6-4; D gene: NA; clone size: NA; J gene: TRBJ2-7; CDR3 protein: CASKKGTTWAISEQYF; CDR3 DNA: TGTGCCAGCAAGAAGGGAACGACATGGGCGATATCTGAGCAGTACTTC
V gene: TRBV15; D gene: NA; clone size: few; J gene: TRBJ2-7; CDR3 protein: CATSRTDSSPYEQYF; CDR3 DNA: TGTGCCACCAGCAGAACAGACTCTTCCCCCTACGAGCAGTACTTC
V gene: TRBV7-8; D gene: NA; clone size: NA; J gene: TRBJ2-7; CDR3 protein: CASSLLSGHEQYF; CDR3 DNA: TGTGCCAGCAGCTTATTGTCCGGACACGAGCAGTACTTC
V gene: TRBV12-3/TRBV12-4; D gene: TRBD1; clone size: NA; J gene: TRBJ2-1; CDR3 protein: CASSYLTGNNEQFF; CDR3 DNA: TGTGCCAGCAGTTACCTGACAGGGAACAATGAGCAGTTCTTC
V gene: TRBV20-1; D gene: TRBD1; clone size: NA; J gene: TRBJ2-1; CDR3 protein: CSAQAFDRGLDNEQFF; CDR3 DNA: TGCAGTGCCCAGGCCTTTGACAGGGGGCTGGACAATGAGCAGTTCTTC
V gene: TRBV12-3/TRBV12-4; D gene: TRBD2; clone size: few; J gene: TRBJ2-5; CDR3 protein: CASSFGGNSGGGEQETQYF; CDR3 DNA: TGTGCCAGCAGTTTTGGGGGGAATAGCGGGGGCGGTGAGCAAGAGACCCAGTACTTC
V gene: TRBV21-1; D gene: NA; clone size: NA; J gene: TRBJ1-2; CDR3 protein: CASSKGSICRGISYGYTF; CDR3 DNA: TGTGCCAGCAGCAAAGGCTCTATATGTCGGGGGATTTCCTATGGCTACACCTTC
V gene: TRBV7-2; D gene: NA; clone size: NA; J gene: TRBJ2-7; CDR3 protein: CASSPDNSFVEQYF; CDR3 DNA: TGTGCCAGCAGCCCGGACAACTCTTTCGTGGAGCAGTACTTC
V gene: TRBV12-3/TRBV12-4; D gene: NA; clone size: NA; J gene: TRBJ2-2; CDR3 protein: CASSRTVFGTGELFF; CDR3 DNA: TGTGCCAGCAGTAGGACAGTCTTCGGCACCGGGGAGCTGTTTTTT
V gene: TRBV7-9; D gene: NA; clone size: few; J gene: TRBJ1-6; CDR3 protein: CASSLWDLYSPLHF; CDR3 DNA: TGTGCCAGCAGCTTGTGGGATTTATATTCACCCCTCCACTTT
V gene: TRBV6-1; D gene: TRBD2; clone size: NA; J gene: TRBJ2-1; CDR3 protein: CASSGLAGGHNEQFF; CDR3 DNA: TGTGCCAGCAGTGGACTAGCGGGGGGGCACAATGAGCAGTTCTTC
V gene: TRBV15; D gene: NA; clone size: NA; J gene: TRBJ2-5; CDR3 protein: CATSPTGMGQETQYF; CDR3 DNA: TGTGCCACCAGCCCCACAGGAATGGGCCAAGAGACCCAGTACTTC
V gene: TRBV27; D gene: NA; clone size: NA; J gene: TRBJ2-7; CDR3 protein: CASSSPMGLPVYEQYF; CDR3 DNA: TGTGCCAGCAGTTCCCCAATGGGACTGCCAGTCTACGAGCAGTACTTC
V gene: TRBV4-3; D gene: NA; clone size: few; J gene: TRBJ2-1; CDR3 protein: CASSQGQLALEQFF; CDR3 DNA: TGCGCCAGCAGCCAAGGTCAACTAGCCCTGGAGCAGTTCTTC
V gene: TRBV4-1; D gene: NA; clone size: many; J gene: TRBJ1-1; CDR3 protein: CASSQEGRTNTEAFF; CDR3 DNA: TGCGCCAGCAGCCAAGAGGGCCGGACGAACACTGAAGCTTTCTTT
V gene: TRBV6-2/TRBV6-3; D gene: NA; clone size: NA; J gene: TRBJ2-7; CDR3 protein: CASAGYLYEQYF; CDR3 DNA: TGTGCCAGCGCTGGGTACCTCTACGAGCAGTACTTC
V gene: TRBV7-9; D gene: TRBD2; clone size: NA; J gene: TRBJ2-7; CDR3 protein: CASSYSGAGGFGNEQYF; CDR3 DNA: TGTGCCAGCAGCTACTCCGGTGCGGGGGGCTTTGGGAACGAGCAGTACTTC
V gene: TRBV7-6; D gene: NA; clone size: few; J gene: TRBJ1-1; CDR3 protein: CASSLGYRDSNTEAFF; CDR3 DNA: TGTGCCAGCAGCTTAGGCTACAGGGATTCGAACACTGAAGCTTTCTTT
V gene: TRBV29-1; D gene: NA; clone size: NA; J gene: TRBJ1-1; CDR3 protein: CSVNDGVNTEAFF; CDR3 DNA: TGCAGCGTCAATGACGGGGTGAACACTGAAGCTTTCTTT
V gene: TRBV28; D gene: NA; clone size: NA; J gene: TRBJ2-1; CDR3 protein: CASSLRVPNEQFF; CDR3 DNA: TGTGCCAGCAGTTTACGGGTCCCGAATGAGCAGTTCTTC
V gene: TRBV5-1; D gene: NA; clone size: NA; J gene: TRBJ2-3; CDR3 protein: CASSLFAGDTQYF; CDR3 DNA: TGCGCCAGCAGCTTGTTTGCGGGAGATACGCAGTATTTT
V gene: TRBV4-3; D gene: NA; clone size: few; J gene: TRBJ2-1; CDR3 protein: CASSQDLRTTGNEQFF; CDR3 DNA: TGCGCCAGCAGCCAAGATCTTAGGACTACTGGTAATGAGCAGTTCTTC
V gene: TRBV7-9; D gene: NA; clone size: NA; J gene: TRBJ1-4; CDR3 protein: CASSTLPGHTNEKLFF; CDR3 DNA: TGTGCCAGCAGCACGCTACCGGGACACACAAATGAAAAACTGTTTTTT
V gene: TRBV12-3/TRBV12-4; D gene: NA; clone size: few; J gene: TRBJ2-5; CDR3 protein: CASSLVEGRAETQYF; CDR3 DNA: TGTGCCAGCAGTTTAGTTGAAGGGCGGGCCGAGACCCAGTACTTC
V gene: TRBV6-2/TRBV6-3; D gene: NA; clone size: NA; J gene: TRBJ2-7; CDR3 protein: CASSFDPITPHPYEQYF; CDR3 DNA: TGTGCCAGCAGCTTCGACCCTATCACCCCACATCCCTACGAGCAGTACTTC
V gene: TRBV4-3; D gene: NA; clone size: NA; J gene: TRBJ2-1; CDR3 protein: CASSQDRSREQFF; CDR3 DNA: TGCGCCAGCAGCCAAGATCGTTCCAGGGAGCAGTTCTTC
V gene: TRBV13; D gene: TRBD1; clone size: NA; J gene: TRBJ1-4; CDR3 protein: CASSSGQGPEKLFF; CDR3 DNA: TGTGCCAGCAGCTCGGGACAGGGTCCTGAAAAACTGTTTTTT
V gene: TRBV9; D gene: TRBD1; clone size: NA; J gene: TRBJ2-1; CDR3 protein: CASRGTGNNEQFF; CDR3 DNA: TGTGCCAGCAGAGGGACAGGTAACAATGAGCAGTTCTTC
V gene: TRBV15; D gene: NA; clone size: NA; J gene: TRBJ1-1; CDR3 protein: CATSASGRGDTEAFF; CDR3 DNA: TGTGCCACCAGCGCTTCGGGACGGGGTGACACTGAAGCTTTCTTT
V gene: TRBV9; D gene: NA; clone size: NA; J gene: TRBJ2-7; CDR3 protein: CASSVTDSAPVEQYF; CDR3 DNA: TGTGCCAGCAGCGTAACAGACTCGGCCCCGGTCGAGCAGTACTTC
V gene: TRBV13; D gene: NA; clone size: NA; J gene: TRBJ2-5; CDR3 protein: CASSPRIAEGETQYF; CDR3 DNA: TGTGCCAGCAGCCCCCGGATAGCGGAAGGAGAGACCCAGTACTTC
V gene: TRBV15; D gene: NA; clone size: NA; J gene: TRBJ2-1; CDR3 protein: CATSRDLSSRNEQFF; CDR3 DNA: TGTGCCACCAGCAGAGATCTATCTAGCCGCAATGAGCAGTTCTTC
V gene: TRBV12-3/TRBV12-4; D gene: NA; clone size: few; J gene: TRBJ2-1; CDR3 protein: CASTPWGAFNNEQFF; CDR3 DNA: TGTGCCAGCACCCCCTGGGGGGCATTTAACAATGAGCAGTTCTTC
V gene: TRBV28; D gene: TRBD1; clone size: NA; J gene: TRBJ2-7; CDR3 protein: CASSLSPGGSYEQYF; CDR3 DNA: TGTGCCAGCAGTTTGAGTCCAGGGGGCTCCTACGAGCAGTACTTC
V gene: TRBV5-6; D gene: TRBD2; clone size: few; J gene: TRBJ2-1; CDR3 protein: CASSLGTSWNEQFF; CDR3 DNA: TGTGCCAGCAGTCTCGGGACTAGTTGGAATGAGCAGTTCTTC
V gene: TRBV6-1; D gene: NA; clone size: few; J gene: TRBJ2-2; CDR3 protein: CASSEDGELFF; CDR3 DNA: TGTGCCAGCAGTGAAGACGGGGAGCTGTTTTTT
V gene: TRBV5-5; D gene: NA; clone size: NA; J gene: TRBJ2-1; CDR3 protein: CASSLELGSFYNEQFF; CDR3 DNA: TGTGCCAGCAGCTTGGAGCTGGGCAGCTTCTACAATGAGCAGTTCTTC